These 3 T cell receptor beta chains were all obtained from the same sample, sequenced in a study of cytomegalovirus exposure and HLA in healthy donors. The PCR used 60 Vbeta and 13 Jbeta primers. The protocol was immunoSEQ multiplex PCR, while the TCRdb copy is restricted to in-frame clones and leaves out a portion. The sample yields fewer than 150,000 clones, about 78% seen once. Input material: PBMCs. These receptors came from a man over 45 in good health and CMV-seronegative.

The chain uses TRBV7-2 and TRBJ1-1, with D uncertain. From germline, CDR1 is SGHTA and CDR2 FQGNSA. The CDR3 is 15 amino acids. V was trimmed by 4 bases and J by 3 bases, leaving 15 bases between them. The CDR3 DNA sequence: TGTGCCAGCAGCTCCTGGCGGGTGGTACACACTGAAGCTTTCTTT. This translates into CASSSWRVVHTEAFF.

The J gene is TRBJ2-5, the V gene TRBV5-4; D perhaps matches TRBD2 (6 bases). The V and J ends lost 7 bases and 9 bases respectively, with 19 bases between them. Germline V gene sequence: CDR1 SGHNT, CDR2 YYREEE (reference sequence). The length of the CDR3 is 13 residues. CDR3 region: CASSSGTGEAQYF. CDR3 in DNA: TGTGCCAGCTCATCCGGGACCGGGGAGGCCCAGTACTTC.

The chain uses TRBV5-3 and TRBJ2-7; a possible D gene is TRBD2 (5 bases). TRBV5-3 carries the ORF label, with uncertain function. V was clipped by 5 bases and J by 7 bases, with 10 bases between them. The CDR3 extends over 11 amino acids. The CDR3 loop reads CARRAGIEQYF. CDR3 in DNA: TGTGCCAGAAGGGCCGGGATTGAGCAGTACTTC.